One and the same sample provided the 4 T cell receptor beta chains below, sequenced in a study of CD8+CD57+ T cells in acquired aplastic anemia. Profiles of TCR beta VDJ and CDR3 were generated from a genomic DNA template. TCRdb recomputed calls from the reads with MiXCR, one row per CDR3 protein. The sample has a few hundred thousand distinct CDR3 sequences, 56% seen once. All sequencing subjects had displayed CD8+CD57+ cell expansion on flow cytometry. The source material was sorted CD4+, CD8+, or CD8+CD57+ T cells (not recorded which) from PBMCs. The receptors originated from a human donor with aplastic anemia.

The V and J genes are TRBV29-1 and TRBJ2-3, with 8 positions matching TRBD1. CDR1 is SQVTM, CDR2 ANQGSEA, per germline. The CDR3 consists of 14 residues. The J segment lost 3 bases and the V segment lost 4 bases, leaving 6 bases of the junction unmatched. CDR3 nucleotide sequence: TGCAGCGTTGGGGCAGGGGGCCAGACAGATACGCAGTATTTT. Its translation: CSVGAGGQTDTQYF.

This clonotype was observed a few times. The gene calls are TRBV18 and TRBJ2-2; D is unclear. CDR3 length equals 16 residues. V lost 3 bases and J 3 bases, leaving 14 bases between the germline ends. CDR1 and CDR2 (germline): KGHSH, LQKENI. Written as DNA, the CDR3 is TGTGCCAGCTCACCGAACATGCTCCAGGACACCGGGGAGCTGTTTTTT. This sequence encodes CASSPNMLQDTGELFF. Drawing the rest from reference TRBV18 and TRBJ2-2, the complete variable domain is NAGVMQNPRHLVRRRGQEARLRCSPMKGHSHVYWYRQLPEEGLKFMVYLQKENIIDESGMPKERFSAEFPKEGPSILRIQQVVRGDSAAYFCASSPNMLQDTGELFFGEGSRLTVL.

The J gene is TRBJ1-2, the V gene TRBV7-9; no firm D call. V was trimmed by 6 bases and J by 4 bases, leaving 12 bases between them. The CDR3 is 13 amino acids. Germline CDR1 and CDR2: SEHNR and FQNEAQ (reference sequence). CDR3 sequence (DNA): TGTGCCAGCAGATTTGAACGGTCCTATGGCTACACCTTC. Encoded protein: CASRFERSYGYTF.

The count of this clonotype is one. The rearrangement uses TRBV2 and TRBJ1-6, with D possibly matching TRBD1 (6 bases). Germline V gene sequence: CDR1 SNHLY, CDR2 FYNNEI. Trimming left V 6 bases short and J 7 bases short, with 16 bases between. The CDR3 spans 15 residues. CDR3: CASSPQGLGNSPLHF. CDR3 DNA: TGTGCCAGCAGCCCGCAGGGGTTAGGGAATTCACCCCTCCACTTT.